A selection of T cell receptor beta chains follows, all from one sample in a study of cytomegalovirus exposure and HLA in healthy donors. Generated by immunoSEQ multiplex PCR, the TCRdb table keeps only in-frame clones and is missing some. The repertoire holds around 150,000 clones, with approximately 96% as singletons. Source material: PBMCs. Every receptor here comes from a woman younger than 35 in good health and CMV-seronegative. Each CDR3 is given with its conserved first and last residue. The D gene is left open where the match is weak. Where a row states a size, it is once, few, many or the class of an expanded clone; other rows omit it.

>TRBV11-2|TRBJ2-7|TRBD1|.
CASRGQGVPYEQYF
TGTGCCAGCAGAGGACAGGGGGTCCCCTACGAGCAGTACTTC
>TRBV5-4|TRBJ2-1|TRBD2|.
CASSTRLTSGNNNEQFF
TGTGCCAGCAGCACACGGCTGACTAGCGGGAACAACAATGAGCAGTTCTTC
>TRBV15|TRBJ1-5|.|.
CATSRPNQPQHF
TGTGCCACCAGCAGACCTAATCAGCCCCAGCATTTT
>TRBV4-1|TRBJ2-3|TRBD2|.
CASSQARSGGAQDTQYF
TGCGCCAGCAGCCAAGCGCGGAGCGGGGGGGCCCAAGATACGCAGTATTTT
>TRBV4-3|TRBJ2-1|TRBD2|.
CASSQESGARGNEQFF
TGCGCCAGCAGCCAAGAGAGCGGGGCGAGGGGCAATGAGCAGTTCTTC
>TRBV11-2|TRBJ1-1|.|once
CASSFDRWEAFF
TGTGCCAGCAGCTTCGACAGATGGGAAGCTTTCTTT
>TRBV4-2|TRBJ2-5|TRBD2|.
CASSQGVAGGETQYF
TGTGCCAGCAGCCAGGGTGTGGCGGGGGGCGAGACCCAGTACTTC
>TRBV7-9|TRBJ1-1|.|.
CASSLMELDRLNTEAFF
TGTGCCAGCAGCTTAATGGAACTGGACAGACTGAACACTGAAGCTTTCTTT
>TRBV2|TRBJ1-1|TRBD1|.
CASSDRDRGHTEAFF
TGTGCCAGCAGTGATAGGGACAGGGGGCACACTGAAGCTTTCTTT
>TRBV6-5|TRBJ2-1|.|.
CASRRGGLAANEQFF
TGTGCCAGCAGGAGGGGGGGACTGGCGGCCAATGAGCAGTTCTTC
>TRBV12-5|TRBJ1-1|.|.
CASGTGLPNTEAFF
TGTGCTAGTGGCACGGGACTCCCGAACACTGAAGCTTTCTTT
>TRBV29-1|TRBJ1-2|TRBD1|.
CSVGPLSSFEGAIYGYTF
TGCAGCGTTGGTCCCTTATCTTCCTTTGAGGGGGCAATCTATGGCTACACCTTC
>TRBV7-3|TRBJ2-1|.|.
CASSLRLSSYNEQFF
TGTGCCAGCAGCTTAAGGCTCAGCTCCTACAATGAGCAGTTCTTC
>TRBV7-3|TRBJ2-5|TRBD1|.
CASSLRQGWMETQYF
TGTGCCAGCAGCTTGAGACAGGGATGGATGGAGACCCAGTACTTC
>TRBV15|TRBJ2-5|.|.
CATSSYFGSRDETQYF
TGTGCCACCAGCAGCTATTTCGGGAGCAGGGATGAGACCCAGTACTTC
>TRBV7-9|TRBJ1-6|TRBD1|.
CASSSHRARDRVSPLHF
TGTGCCAGCAGCTCTCATAGGGCGCGGGACAGAGTTTCACCCCTCCACTTT
>TRBV30|TRBJ2-7|TRBD1|.
CAWSNDRGGSYEQYF
TGTGCCTGGAGTAACGACAGGGGGGGGTCCTACGAGCAGTACTTC
>TRBV18|TRBJ2-5|TRBD1|.
CASSGTGGSNQETQYF
TGTGCCAGCTCGGGGACAGGGGGTTCCAACCAAGAGACCCAGTACTTC
>TRBV29-1|TRBJ2-5|.|.
CSVEGGVGETQYF
TGCAGCGTTGAGGGGGGAGTGGGAGAGACCCAGTACTTC
>TRBV5-1|TRBJ1-2|.|.
CASSETDSGYTF
TGCGCCAGCAGCGAGACAGACTCTGGCTACACCTTC
>TRBV6-6|TRBJ2-3|TRBD2|.
CASSRTSGGTDTQYF
TGTGCCAGCAGTCGGACTAGCGGGGGAACAGATACGCAGTATTTT
>TRBV7-2|TRBJ2-3|TRBD2|.
CASSLSPVAGGFTDTQYF
TGTGCCAGCAGCTTATCCCCCGTAGCGGGGGGGTTTACAGATACGCAGTATTTT
>TRBV11-2|TRBJ2-4|TRBD2|.
CASRTGTSGAKNIQYF
TGTGCCAGCAGAACCGGGACTAGCGGAGCCAAAAACATTCAGTACTTC
>TRBV5-8|TRBJ2-3|.|.
CASRGQLSTDTQYF
TGTGCCAGCAGAGGACAGCTTAGCACAGATACGCAGTATTTT
>TRBV7-9|TRBJ1-2|.|.
CASSLGQSYGYTF
TGTGCCAGCAGCTTAGGACAATCCTATGGCTACACCTTC
>TRBV6-5|TRBJ1-5|TRBD1|.
CASSMGTGGNQPQHF
TGTGCCAGCAGCATGGGGACAGGGGGCAATCAGCCCCAGCATTTT
>TRBV19|TRBJ1-5|.|.
CASSDQGGQPQHF
TGTGCCAGTAGTGATCAGGGAGGTCAGCCCCAGCATTTT
>TRBV5-4|TRBJ1-2|TRBD1|.
CASSTGQETNYGYTF
TGTGCCAGCAGCACCGGACAGGAAACTAACTATGGCTACACCTTC
>TRBV18|TRBJ1-3|.|.
CASSPRQGAGNTIYF
TGTGCCAGCTCACCCAGGCAGGGTGCTGGAAACACCATATATTTT
>TRBV2|TRBJ2-7|.|.
CASSDTYEQYF
TGTGCCAGCAGTGACACCTACGAGCAGTACTTC
>TRBV18|TRBJ2-3|TRBD2|once
CASSPNFGGGTDTQYF
TGTGCCAGCTCACCAAATTTTGGGGGGGGCACAGATACGCAGTATTTT
>TRBV19|TRBJ1-5|TRBD1|.
CATSPGQGYNQPQHF
TGTGCCACAAGTCCGGGACAGGGGTACAATCAGCCCCAGCATTTT
>TRBV5-6|TRBJ1-6|.|.
CASSSNPGRGNPYNSPLHF
TGTGCCAGCAGCTCGAACCCGGGGAGAGGCAACCCCTATAATTCACCCCTCCACTTT
>TRBV7-9|TRBJ1-1|.|.
CASSSLQGAEAFF
TGTGCCAGCAGCTCACTCCAAGGAGCTGAAGCTTTCTTT
>TRBV29-1|TRBJ2-1|TRBD1|.
CSVEDAGQAFRSYNEQFF
TGCAGCGTTGAAGATGCGGGACAGGCGTTTAGGTCCTACAATGAGCAGTTCTTC